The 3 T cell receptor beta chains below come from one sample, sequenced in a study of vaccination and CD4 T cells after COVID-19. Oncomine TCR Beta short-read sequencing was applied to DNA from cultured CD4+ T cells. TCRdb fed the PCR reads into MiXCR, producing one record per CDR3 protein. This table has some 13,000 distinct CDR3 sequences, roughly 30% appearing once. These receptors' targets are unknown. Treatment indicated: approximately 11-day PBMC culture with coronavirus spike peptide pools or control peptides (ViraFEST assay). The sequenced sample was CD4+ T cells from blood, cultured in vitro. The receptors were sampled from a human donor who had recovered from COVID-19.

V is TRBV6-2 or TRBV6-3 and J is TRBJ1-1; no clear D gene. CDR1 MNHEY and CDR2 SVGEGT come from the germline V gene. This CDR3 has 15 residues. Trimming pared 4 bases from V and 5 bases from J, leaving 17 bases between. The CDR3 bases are TGTGCCAGCAGTTTCAGGTTGGGAACGGGGACTGAAGCTTTCTTT. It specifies CASSFRLGTGTEAFF.

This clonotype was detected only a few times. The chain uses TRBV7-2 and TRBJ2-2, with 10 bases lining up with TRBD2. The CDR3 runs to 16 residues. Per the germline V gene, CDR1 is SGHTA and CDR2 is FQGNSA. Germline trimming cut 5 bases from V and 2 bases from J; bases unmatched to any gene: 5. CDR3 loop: CASSPSGGRNTGELFF. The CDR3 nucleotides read TGTGCCAGCAGCCCTAGCGGGGGCCGAAACACCGGGGAGCTGTTTTTT. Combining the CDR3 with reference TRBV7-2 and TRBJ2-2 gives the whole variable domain GAGVSQSPSNKVTEKGKDVELRCDPISGHTALYWYRQSLGQGLEFLIYFQGNSAPDKSGLPSDRFSAERTGGSVSTLTIQRTQQEDSAVYLCASSPSGGRNTGELFFGEGSRLTVL.

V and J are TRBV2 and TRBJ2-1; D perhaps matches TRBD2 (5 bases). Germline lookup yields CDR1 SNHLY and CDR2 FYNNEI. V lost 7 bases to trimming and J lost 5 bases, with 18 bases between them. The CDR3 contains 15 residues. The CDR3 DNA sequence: TGTGCCAGCAAGGAGGATAGCGTGTCTGACAATGAGCAGTTCTTC. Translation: CASKEDSVSDNEQFF.